This TCR beta chain was sequenced in a study of blood T cells in healthy people across ages. The germline V and J ends were trimmed by 0 bases and 5 bases, with 10 bases remaining between them. Germline CDR1 LNHNV, CDR2 YYDKDF (reference sequence). The CDR3 totals 14 residues. The authors ran a second PCR of about 6 to 12 cycles using a sample-barcoded 5' primer and a J-beta primer mix. TCRdb reprocessed the 5' RACE reads via MiXCR and lists one record per CDR3 protein. The repertoire includes roughly 2 million distinct CDR3 sequences, 49% of them detected once, and over 2% sits in the top ten. The J gene is TRBJ1-2, the V gene TRBV15; D might be TRBD1 (6 bases). What was sequenced was blood. This TCR derives from a middle-aged woman in good health. The DNA of the CDR3 is TGTGCCACCAGCAGAGATGGGGGGCTGTATGGCTACACCTTC. Protein: CATSRDGGLYGYTF.